The clone carrying this TCR beta chain was seen more than once but under ten times. Sequencing used immunoSEQ multiplex PCR; TCRdb keeps in-frame clones, though not all of them. The sample gives under 15,000 clones, 75% to 80% of which show up once; about three fifths is in the top ten. Trimming at V came to 2 bases and at J to 6 bases, leaving 5 bases not matched to a gene. The CDR3 consists of 14 residues. In germline, CDR1 is GTSNPN, CDR2 SVGIG (reference sequence). The entry originates in a study of sequential checkpoint blockade in melanoma. Study at large: Randomization was 1:1 between first-line nivolumab→ipilimumab and ipilimumab→nivolumab. After both sequences, patients received maintenance nivolumab.

Noted treatment: randomized to nivolumab then ipilimumab (arm A) or the reverse (arm B). None of the patients previously received DNA-damaging chemotherapy. The chain combines TRBV30 with TRBJ2-1, with TRBD2 matching over 9 bases. The clonotype was recovered from a human donor with melanoma. The sample here was CD8+ T cells sorted from blood (inferred from file names), taken from a patient given nivolumab and ipilimumab in sequence. The chain's CDR3 is CAWSRAGGFNEQFF. For the CDR3, the DNA is TGTGCCTGGAGTCGAGCGGGAGGATTCAATGAGCAGTTCTTC.